A selection of T cell receptor beta chains follows, all from one sample in a study of PD-1 blockade in classical Hodgkin lymphoma. Clones were sequenced by immunoSEQ multiplex PCR, and TCRdb holds only the in-frame ones, with some missing. The sample holds more than 20,000 clones; 72% are singletons and the top ten take roughly 1.2%. The source was CD4+ T cells from blood, collected before the fourth cycle of nivolumab. Receptors were obtained from a human donor with classical Hodgkin lymphoma. Each CDR3 is given with its conserved first and last residue. D genes are given only for firm matches. Part of the rows lack a size; the others show once, few, many or a class for expanded clones.

J gene,clone size,V gene,D gene,CDR3 DNA,CDR3 protein
TRBJ1-6,-,TRBV6-6,-,TGTGCCAGCAGTATACTGAGCTCCTATAATTCACCCCTCCACTTT,CASSILSSYNSPLHF
TRBJ1-1,-,TRBV1,-,TGCACCAGCAGCCAAGACGTCGGCGTCAGACGCCACCCTGAAGCTTTCTTT,CTSSQDVGVRRHPEAFF
TRBJ2-1,once,TRBV6-6,-,TGTGCCAGCAGTTACGGAGGGGAGCAGTTCTTC,CASSYGGEQFF
TRBJ2-7,-,TRBV5-4,-,TGTGCCAGCAGCTTGGACGAGCGACTCCATTACGAGCAGTACTTC,CASSLDERLHYEQYF
TRBJ2-1,-,TRBV30,-,TGTGCCCGGGGAGCCGCAGGGCAACCTTACAATGAGCAGTTCTTC,CARGAAGQPYNEQFF
TRBJ2-7,-,TRBV4-2,TRBD2,TGTGCCAGCAGCCGACTAGCGGGGGACTACGAGCAGTACTTC,CASSRLAGDYEQYF
TRBJ2-5,-,TRBV27,TRBD1,TGTGCCACCCGGACAGGGGAGAGCGGGACCCAGTACTTC,CATRTGESGTQYF
TRBJ2-1,-,TRBV5-1,-,TGCGCCAGCAGCCGCGGGACGGTGAGCTCCTACAATGAGCAGTTCTTC,CASSRGTVSSYNEQFF
TRBJ1-5,few,TRBV28,-,TGTGCCAGCAGTGTGGCCGTCGATGGCAATCAGCCCCAGCATTTT,CASSVAVDGNQPQHF
TRBJ1-1,few,TRBV7-9,-,TGTGCCACTACCCTGGGGGGCCCTGAAGCTTTCTTT,CATTLGGPEAFF
TRBJ1-2,few,TRBV30,TRBD1,TGTGCCTCAGGACAGGGAATTACCTATGGCTACACCTTC,CASGQGITYGYTF
TRBJ1-4,-,TRBV5-1,-,TGCGCCAGCAGCTTGGGGGGGTTTCGCGGTGAAAAACTGTTTTTT,CASSLGGFRGEKLFF
TRBJ1-2,-,TRBV4-3,-,TGCGCCAGCAGCCAAGACATTTCTCGGGGAGGGCCTGGCTACACCTTC,CASSQDISRGGPGYTF
TRBJ2-3,-,TRBV11-3,TRBD1,TGTGCCAGCAGCCCCGGACAGGGAGGTGGCACAGATACGCAGTATTTT,CASSPGQGGGTDTQYF
TRBJ2-6,-,TRBV13,-,TGTGCCAGCAGCTTAGATGGGTTGGGGGCCAACGTCCTGACTTTC,CASSLDGLGANVLTF
TRBJ2-7,-,TRBV2,-,TGTGCCAGCAGTGTGAGACAGTCAAACTACGAGCAGTACTTC,CASSVRQSNYEQYF
TRBJ1-5,-,TRBV18,-,TGTGCCAGCTCACCAGCGAACAATCAGCCCCAGCATTTT,CASSPANNQPQHF
TRBJ1-4,once,TRBV9,TRBD1,TGTGCCAGCAGCCCACGACAGGGAACTAATGAAAAACTGTTTTTT,CASSPRQGTNEKLFF
TRBJ2-2,-,TRBV9,TRBD1,TGTGCCAGCAGCAAGGGACAGGGTGTTTACACCGGGGAGCTGTTTTTT,CASSKGQGVYTGELFF
TRBJ1-6,-,TRBV14,-,TGTGCCAGCAGCGCCGGGACACGATTCACACCCCTCCACTTT,CASSAGTRFTPLHF
TRBJ1-4,-,TRBV6-6,-,TGTGCCAGCAGTTACTCGGCCCAGGGCGTATTTGAAAAACTGTTTTTT,CASSYSAQGVFEKLFF
TRBJ2-5,-,TRBV28,-,TGTGCCACCTCTAGAGGAACGCGGGTGACCCAGTACTTC,CATSRGTRVTQYF
TRBJ2-3,-,TRBV6-6,TRBD2,TGTGCCAGCAGTCAACTAGCGGGGGGCACAGATACGCAGTATTTT,CASSQLAGGTDTQYF
TRBJ1-4,-,TRBV6-5,-,TGTGCCAGCAGGTCGATCGAGGGGAAACTGTTTTTT,CASRSIEGKLFF
TRBJ2-7,-,TRBV6-1,TRBD1,TGTGCCAGCAGCCGGACCGGGACAGGTAGCGAGCAGTACTTC,CASSRTGTGSEQYF
TRBJ2-2,medium-sized,TRBV4-2,-,TGTGCCAGCAGCCAGGCGGGATTGAACACCGGGGAGCTGTTTTTT,CASSQAGLNTGELFF
TRBJ2-4,-,TRBV18,TRBD2,TGTGCCAGCTCACCGACTAGCGGGGTCGTAAACATTCAGTACTTC,CASSPTSGVVNIQYF
TRBJ2-5,-,TRBV28,-,TGTGCCAGCAGTTTATCAGCGGTGGAGACCCAGTACTTC,CASSLSAVETQYF
TRBJ1-2,-,TRBV29-1,-,TGCAGCGTTGAAGATTGGGCTCGTGACTATGGCTACACCTTC,CSVEDWARDYGYTF
TRBJ1-1,-,TRBV6-1,TRBD1,TGTGCCAGCAGGCAAGGACAGGTAGGCACTGAAGCTTTCTTT,CASRQGQVGTEAFF
TRBJ2-3,-,TRBV4-3,-,TGCGCCAGCAGCCAAGATCTGGGTATTGCAGATACGCAGTATTTT,CASSQDLGIADTQYF
TRBJ1-1,medium-sized,TRBV6-1,TRBD1,TGTGCCAGCACAACAACAGGGGGCACTGAAGCTTTCTTT,CASTTTGGTEAFF
TRBJ2-5,-,TRBV5-4,-,TGTGCCAGCAGCGGCGGCGGTGAGGGGAGGCGAGAGACCCAGTACTTC,CASSGGGEGRRETQYF